Listed below are T cell receptor beta chains from one sample, sequenced in a study of T-cell memory formation after mild COVID-19. Each CDR3 protein is one row after TCRdb ran MiXCR on the 5' RACE reads. The sample holds hundreds of thousands of distinct CDR3 sequences, around 21% seen once. Source material: PBMCs or a T cell subset sorted from them (not recorded which). These TCRs come from an adult woman who had mild COVID-19 (a few samples of this study predate the infection). Cell type and time point are not known. Both conserved end residues are part of each CDR3. The order of the fields is J gene, V gene, D gene, clone size, CDR3 protein, CDR3 DNA. A D gene is named only where the DNA matches it firmly. Some rows have no size entry. The others give once, few or many, or a class for an expanded clone.

j_gene: TRBJ2-3; v_gene: TRBV24-1; d_gene: TRBD1; abundance: .; CDR3aa: CATSEPRGLEPSTDTQYF; CDR3nt: TGTGCCACCAGCGAACCCAGGGGGTTGGAACCGAGCACAGATACGCAGTATTTT
j_gene: TRBJ2-7; v_gene: TRBV7-6; d_gene: .; abundance: .; CDR3aa: CASSVSLEHRVHEQYF; CDR3nt: TGTGCCAGCAGCGTTTCGCTAGAACACAGGGTCCACGAGCAGTACTTC
j_gene: TRBJ2-1; v_gene: TRBV6-2/TRBV6-3; d_gene: .; abundance: .; CDR3aa: CASSWGVTRYNEQFF; CDR3nt: TGTGCCAGCAGCTGGGGTGTAACCCGCTACAATGAGCAGTTCTTC
j_gene: TRBJ2-1; v_gene: TRBV3-2; d_gene: .; abundance: .; CDR3aa: CASSLRLAGGPDEQFF; CDR3nt: TGTGCCAGCAGCCTAAGACTAGCGGGAGGGCCCGATGAGCAGTTCTTC
j_gene: TRBJ1-1; v_gene: TRBV3-1; d_gene: .; abundance: .; CDR3aa: CASSQDQGLGHTEAFF; CDR3nt: TGTGCCAGCAGCCAAGACCAGGGACTAGGGCACACTGAAGCTTTCTTT
j_gene: TRBJ2-7; v_gene: TRBV7-2; d_gene: TRBD2; abundance: .; CDR3aa: CASRTGTTQYEQYF; CDR3nt: TGTGCCAGCAGAACCGGGACTACCCAATACGAGCAGTACTTC
j_gene: TRBJ2-3; v_gene: TRBV5-6; d_gene: .; abundance: few; CDR3aa: CASSRGVSTDTQYF; CDR3nt: TGTGCCAGCAGCCGCGGAGTTAGCACAGATACGCAGTATTTT
j_gene: TRBJ2-1; v_gene: TRBV28; d_gene: TRBD2; abundance: few; CDR3aa: CASSSLAGVSDEQFF; CDR3nt: TGTGCCAGCAGTTCACTAGCGGGAGTTTCTGATGAGCAGTTCTTC
j_gene: TRBJ1-1; v_gene: TRBV30; d_gene: .; abundance: .; CDR3aa: CAGSPGRFTEAFF; CDR3nt: TGTGCCGGGTCCCCTGGAAGATTTACTGAAGCTTTCTTT
j_gene: TRBJ2-7; v_gene: TRBV7-2; d_gene: .; abundance: few; CDR3aa: CASSLRLEYEQYF; CDR3nt: TGTGCCAGCAGCTTACGGCTAGAGTACGAGCAGTACTTC
j_gene: TRBJ2-1; v_gene: TRBV4-3; d_gene: TRBD2; abundance: .; CDR3aa: CASSQEPAGERFNEQFF; CDR3nt: TGCGCCAGCAGCCAAGAACCAGCGGGAGAGCGTTTCAATGAGCAGTTCTTC
j_gene: TRBJ2-7; v_gene: TRBV23-1; d_gene: TRBD1; abundance: .; CDR3aa: CASSHLTGGMYEQYF; CDR3nt: TGCGCCAGCAGTCATCTTACAGGGGGGATGTACGAGCAGTACTTC
j_gene: TRBJ1-1; v_gene: TRBV4-1; d_gene: TRBD1; abundance: .; CDR3aa: CASSHSDRGRLAFF; CDR3nt: TGCGCCAGCAGCCACTCGGACAGGGGGCGTTTAGCTTTCTTT
j_gene: TRBJ2-1; v_gene: TRBV7-9; d_gene: .; abundance: .; CDR3aa: CASSLAWVPPPYNEQFF; CDR3nt: TGTGCCAGCAGCTTAGCGTGGGTGCCACCCCCCTACAATGAGCAGTTCTTC
j_gene: TRBJ2-7; v_gene: TRBV20-1; d_gene: .; abundance: .; CDR3aa: CSAREGGYEQYF; CDR3nt: TGCAGTGCTAGAGAAGGGGGTTACGAGCAGTACTTC
j_gene: TRBJ2-4; v_gene: TRBV28; d_gene: .; abundance: few; CDR3aa: CASSSPGARGLAKNIQYF; CDR3nt: TGTGCCAGCAGCTCTCCCGGGGCTAGGGGATTAGCCAAAAACATTCAGTACTTC
j_gene: TRBJ2-1; v_gene: TRBV5-1; d_gene: .; abundance: few; CDR3aa: CASSLERGGSFNEQFF; CDR3nt: TGCGCCAGCAGCTTGGAAAGGGGTGGTTCGTTCAATGAGCAGTTCTTC
j_gene: TRBJ2-5; v_gene: TRBV5-5; d_gene: .; abundance: once; CDR3aa: CASSQGVSAETQYF; CDR3nt: TGTGCCAGCAGCCAAGGAGTGTCGGCAGAGACCCAGTACTTC
j_gene: TRBJ2-5; v_gene: TRBV25-1; d_gene: .; abundance: .; CDR3aa: CASSERTEKETQYF; CDR3nt: TGTGCCAGCAGTGAACGGACAGAAAAAGAGACCCAGTACTTC
j_gene: TRBJ2-7; v_gene: TRBV25-1; d_gene: .; abundance: .; CDR3aa: CASSDPGHFYEQYF; CDR3nt: TGTGCCAGCAGTGACCCGGGACATTTTTACGAGCAGTACTTC
j_gene: TRBJ1-1; v_gene: TRBV20-1; d_gene: .; abundance: many; CDR3aa: CSARGGTEAFF; CDR3nt: TGCAGTGCTAGGGGGGGAACTGAAGCTTTCTTT
j_gene: TRBJ2-3; v_gene: TRBV12-3/TRBV12-4; d_gene: TRBD2; abundance: few; CDR3aa: CASTVAGTTDTQYF; CDR3nt: TGTGCCAGCACCGTAGCGGGAACCACAGATACGCAGTATTTT
j_gene: TRBJ2-5; v_gene: TRBV7-9; d_gene: .; abundance: .; CDR3aa: CASSPHARETQYF; CDR3nt: TGTGCCAGCAGCCCCCATGCTCGGGAGACCCAGTACTTC
j_gene: TRBJ2-1; v_gene: TRBV11-2; d_gene: .; abundance: .; CDR3aa: CASSLQVNEQFF; CDR3nt: TGTGCCAGCAGCTTACAAGTCAATGAGCAGTTCTTC
j_gene: TRBJ2-7; v_gene: TRBV7-2; d_gene: .; abundance: few; CDR3aa: CASSSQERTYEQYF; CDR3nt: TGTGCCAGCAGCTCGCAGGAGCGGACCTACGAGCAGTACTTC
j_gene: TRBJ1-1; v_gene: TRBV5-1; d_gene: .; abundance: .; CDR3aa: CASSLEQENTEAFF; CDR3nt: TGCGCCAGCAGCTTGGAACAAGAGAACACTGAAGCTTTCTTT
j_gene: TRBJ2-5; v_gene: TRBV12-3/TRBV12-4; d_gene: TRBD2; abundance: many; CDR3aa: CASSGLVRETQYF; CDR3nt: TGTGCCAGCAGCGGACTAGTGAGAGAGACCCAGTACTTC
j_gene: TRBJ1-2; v_gene: TRBV5-1; d_gene: .; abundance: .; CDR3aa: CASSLPEAYGYTF; CDR3nt: TGCGCCAGCAGCCTCCCTGAGGCCTATGGCTACACCTTC
j_gene: TRBJ2-5; v_gene: TRBV2; d_gene: TRBD1; abundance: few; CDR3aa: CASKDRGHQETQYF; CDR3nt: TGTGCCAGCAAGGACAGGGGGCATCAGGAGACCCAGTACTTC
j_gene: TRBJ2-1; v_gene: TRBV9; d_gene: TRBD2; abundance: .; CDR3aa: CASSVASGGAGRRNEQFF; CDR3nt: TGTGCCAGCAGCGTGGCTAGCGGGGGGGCTGGTAGGCGGAATGAGCAGTTCTTC
j_gene: TRBJ1-4; v_gene: TRBV12-3/TRBV12-4; d_gene: TRBD1; abundance: few; CDR3aa: CASSPPGQGNEKLFF; CDR3nt: TGTGCCAGCAGTCCCCCGGGACAGGGTAATGAAAAACTGTTTTTT
j_gene: TRBJ2-7; v_gene: TRBV11-2; d_gene: TRBD1; abundance: .; CDR3aa: CASSNRQGRDYEQYF; CDR3nt: TGTGCCAGCAGCAACAGACAGGGGCGCGACTACGAGCAGTACTTC
j_gene: TRBJ1-6; v_gene: TRBV10-3; d_gene: .; abundance: few; CDR3aa: CAIRAGWNSPLHF; CDR3nt: TGTGCCATCAGGGCAGGGTGGAATTCACCCCTCCACTTT
j_gene: TRBJ1-2; v_gene: TRBV5-1; d_gene: .; abundance: .; CDR3aa: CASSLGSTHGYTF; CDR3nt: TGCGCCAGCAGCTTGGGGAGTACCCATGGCTACACCTTC
j_gene: TRBJ2-1; v_gene: TRBV20-1; d_gene: TRBD2; abundance: few; CDR3aa: CSARDWTSNNEQFF; CDR3nt: TGCAGTGCTAGAGATTGGACTAGCAACAATGAGCAGTTCTTC
j_gene: TRBJ2-1; v_gene: TRBV7-3; d_gene: TRBD2; abundance: .; CDR3aa: CASSPGGRGNEQFF; CDR3nt: TGTGCCAGCAGTCCGGGGGGGAGGGGCAATGAGCAGTTCTTC
j_gene: TRBJ1-5; v_gene: TRBV3-1; d_gene: .; abundance: few; CDR3aa: CASNRVRTGRSNQPQHF; CDR3nt: TGTGCCAGCAACCGAGTTCGGACGGGCCGGAGCAATCAGCCCCAGCATTTT
j_gene: TRBJ2-7; v_gene: TRBV27; d_gene: TRBD2; abundance: few; CDR3aa: CASSRGTRPYEQYF; CDR3nt: TGTGCCAGCAGTCGCGGGACTAGACCCTACGAGCAGTACTTC
j_gene: TRBJ1-1; v_gene: TRBV19; d_gene: .; abundance: few; CDR3aa: CACLQGPLNEAFF; CDR3nt: TGTGCCTGCTTACAGGGACCCTTAAATGAAGCTTTCTTT
j_gene: TRBJ2-1; v_gene: TRBV5-1; d_gene: TRBD2; abundance: .; CDR3aa: CASSLGIPGASGGKRNEQFF; CDR3nt: TGCGCCAGCAGCCTTGGGATCCCGGGGGCTAGCGGGGGGAAAAGAAATGAGCAGTTCTTC